A selection of T cell receptor beta chains follows, all from one sample in a study of blood T cell repertoires in COVID-19. Assay used: immunoSEQ multiplex PCR; TCRdb lists only in-frame clones, some missing. There are 25,000 to 30,000 clones in the sample; about 84% occur only once, and 45% to 55% lies in the top ten. Sequenced material: peripheral blood. These receptors were taken from a man in his fifties with active or convalescent COVID-19. The CDR3 runs from the conserved cysteine through the conserved F or W. D genes are given only for firm matches. Rows give clone size only sometimes, using once, few, many, or a class for an expanded clone.

clone_size j_call v_call d_call cdr3_nt cdr3_aa
. TRBJ2-6 TRBV28 . TGTGCCAGCACTCGACTGGTTGCTGGCCGCTCTGGGGCCAACGTCCTGACTTTC CASTRLVAGRSGANVLTF
. TRBJ2-1 TRBV6-1 TRBD2 TGTGCCAGCAGTGAACACCCTCGTACTAGCGGGAACTACAATGAGCAGTTCTTC CASSEHPRTSGNYNEQFF
. TRBJ2-5 TRBV7-2 . TGTGCCAGCAGCTTAGGGCCGGGAGTAGAAGAGACCCAGTACTTC CASSLGPGVEETQYF
once TRBJ2-1 TRBV5-1 TRBD1 TGCGCCAGCAGCTTGGAACAGGGGTTAGGCTACAATGAGCAGTTCTTC CASSLEQGLGYNEQFF
. TRBJ2-3 TRBV11-2 TRBD2 TGTGCCAGCAGCTTAGATCGAAGGCTAGCGGCAGATACGCAGTATTTT CASSLDRRLAADTQYF
. TRBJ1-6 TRBV7-3 . TGTGCCAGCAGAATGACAGTTAATTCACCCCTCCACTTT CASRMTVNSPLHF
few TRBJ2-7 TRBV3-1/TRBV3-2 TRBD2 TGTGCCAGCAGCCAAGGAGCGGGGGGCCCCTACGAGCAGTACTTC CASSQGAGGPYEQYF
. TRBJ2-1 TRBV5-6 . TGTGCCAGCAGCTTCGAGCACAATGAGCAGTTCTTC CASSFEHNEQFF
. TRBJ2-1 TRBV11-2 . TGTGCCAGCAGCTCCAATTACAATGAGCAGTTCTTC CASSSNYNEQFF
. TRBJ2-1 TRBV29-1 TRBD2 TGCAGCGTGATACTAGCGGGAGGTACGTACAATGAGCAGTTCTTC CSVILAGGTYNEQFF
few TRBJ2-2 TRBV6-6 . TGTGCCAGCAGTTACGGAGTAGGGGAGCTGTTTTTT CASSYGVGELFF
. TRBJ2-6 TRBV7-2 . TGTGCCAGCAGCTTAGCGGGCAGGGGCGCAAGAGGGTCTAGGTCTGGGGCCAACGTCCTGACTTTC CASSLAGRGARGSRSGANVLTF
once TRBJ2-7 TRBV21-1 . TGTGCCAGCAGCAAACAGAGACAGGCTTGCTCCTACGAGCAGTACTTC CASSKQRQACSYEQYF
. TRBJ1-2 TRBV24-1 . TGTGCCACCAGTGATTTTTGGCGGAACTATGGCTACACCTTC CATSDFWRNYGYTF
few TRBJ1-1 TRBV5-1 . TGCGCCAGCAGCTTGGGTCCTATGAACACTGAAGCTTTCTTT CASSLGPMNTEAFF
once TRBJ2-3 TRBV27 TRBD2 TGTGCCAGCAGTGTAGGACTAGTTAGCACAGATACGCAGTATTTT CASSVGLVSTDTQYF
. TRBJ1-5 TRBV10-3 TRBD1 TGTGCCATCAGTGAGGGACAGGGGTCCAATCAGCCCCAGCATTTT CAISEGQGSNQPQHF
. TRBJ2-5 TRBV7-2 . TGTGCCAGCAGCTTACTTTCAGGGCTGGAGACCCAGTACTTC CASSLLSGLETQYF
. TRBJ1-4 TRBV19 TRBD1 TGTGCCAGTAGCGGTGGACAGGGCACGTGGGAAAAACTGTTTTTT CASSGGQGTWEKLFF
few TRBJ2-7 TRBV19 TRBD2 TGTGCCAGTAGTACGGCTAGCGGGAGTGACGAGCAGTACTTC CASSTASGSDEQYF
. TRBJ1-5 TRBV19 . TGTGCCAGTAGTATCGGGCGGGGCAGCAATCAGCCCCAGCATTTT CASSIGRGSNQPQHF
. TRBJ1-4 TRBV27 . TGTGCCAGCAGTGAAGAGTTCCGAAGAACTAATGAAAAACTGTTTTTT CASSEEFRRTNEKLFF
. TRBJ2-1 TRBV6-5 TRBD2 TGTGCCAGCAGGAGACTAGCGGGAGCGAGTGAGCAGTTCTTC CASRRLAGASEQFF
. TRBJ2-7 TRBV2 . TGTGCCAGCAGTGAAGAAACTACAAGAGTGACCTACGAGCAGTACTTC CASSEETTRVTYEQYF
. TRBJ1-2 TRBV19 . TGTGCCAGTAGTATCAGGTCCGAGATCTATGGCTACACCTTC CASSIRSEIYGYTF
. TRBJ1-1 TRBV30 . TGTGCCTGGAGTGGTCGGGGGGGCGCTGAAGCTTTCTTT CAWSGRGGAEAFF
. TRBJ2-2 TRBV3-1/TRBV3-2 TRBD2 TGTGCCAGCAGCTTCCTGGGACTAGCGGAAACCGGGGAGCTGTTTTTT CASSFLGLAETGELFF
. TRBJ1-1 TRBV5-1 TRBD1 TGCGCCAGCAGCTTCAGGACAGGGGGCTCGGCGGGCACTGAAGCTTTCTTT CASSFRTGGSAGTEAFF
. TRBJ2-3 TRBV7-9 . TGTGCCAGCAGCTTAGAACAGGCCATAGATACGCAGTATTTT CASSLEQAIDTQYF
. TRBJ1-1 TRBV7-9 TRBD1 TGTGCCAGCAGCTACCGGGACAGGCACGCTTTCTTT CASSYRDRHAFF
. TRBJ1-4 TRBV7-9 . TGTGCCAGCTCCGGTGAACAGATGAATGAAAAACTGTTTTTT CASSGEQMNEKLFF
. TRBJ1-5 TRBV7-9 TRBD1 TGTGCCAGCAGACCGGGACAGGGTAACCAGCCCCAGCATTTT CASRPGQGNQPQHF
. TRBJ1-3 TRBV10-3 TRBD1 TGTGCCATCAATCCCGGGACAGGGGGCAGTGGAAACACCATATATTTT CAINPGTGGSGNTIYF
. TRBJ2-1 TRBV10-1 . TGCGCCAGCAGTGACGTCGGGGTCTACAATGAGCAGTTCTTC CASSDVGVYNEQFF
. TRBJ1-2 TRBV10-3 . TGTGCCATCAGTGAGTCTGCAACCTATGTGGGCTACACCTTC CAISESATYVGYTF
. TRBJ2-5 TRBV18 TRBD1 TGTGCCAGCTCCCACGGGACAGGGGAAGAGACCCAGTACTTC CASSHGTGEETQYF
. TRBJ2-1 TRBV19 TRBD1 TGTGCCACTACCCCCGGGACAGGGGCCTACAATGAGCAGTTCTTC CATTPGTGAYNEQFF